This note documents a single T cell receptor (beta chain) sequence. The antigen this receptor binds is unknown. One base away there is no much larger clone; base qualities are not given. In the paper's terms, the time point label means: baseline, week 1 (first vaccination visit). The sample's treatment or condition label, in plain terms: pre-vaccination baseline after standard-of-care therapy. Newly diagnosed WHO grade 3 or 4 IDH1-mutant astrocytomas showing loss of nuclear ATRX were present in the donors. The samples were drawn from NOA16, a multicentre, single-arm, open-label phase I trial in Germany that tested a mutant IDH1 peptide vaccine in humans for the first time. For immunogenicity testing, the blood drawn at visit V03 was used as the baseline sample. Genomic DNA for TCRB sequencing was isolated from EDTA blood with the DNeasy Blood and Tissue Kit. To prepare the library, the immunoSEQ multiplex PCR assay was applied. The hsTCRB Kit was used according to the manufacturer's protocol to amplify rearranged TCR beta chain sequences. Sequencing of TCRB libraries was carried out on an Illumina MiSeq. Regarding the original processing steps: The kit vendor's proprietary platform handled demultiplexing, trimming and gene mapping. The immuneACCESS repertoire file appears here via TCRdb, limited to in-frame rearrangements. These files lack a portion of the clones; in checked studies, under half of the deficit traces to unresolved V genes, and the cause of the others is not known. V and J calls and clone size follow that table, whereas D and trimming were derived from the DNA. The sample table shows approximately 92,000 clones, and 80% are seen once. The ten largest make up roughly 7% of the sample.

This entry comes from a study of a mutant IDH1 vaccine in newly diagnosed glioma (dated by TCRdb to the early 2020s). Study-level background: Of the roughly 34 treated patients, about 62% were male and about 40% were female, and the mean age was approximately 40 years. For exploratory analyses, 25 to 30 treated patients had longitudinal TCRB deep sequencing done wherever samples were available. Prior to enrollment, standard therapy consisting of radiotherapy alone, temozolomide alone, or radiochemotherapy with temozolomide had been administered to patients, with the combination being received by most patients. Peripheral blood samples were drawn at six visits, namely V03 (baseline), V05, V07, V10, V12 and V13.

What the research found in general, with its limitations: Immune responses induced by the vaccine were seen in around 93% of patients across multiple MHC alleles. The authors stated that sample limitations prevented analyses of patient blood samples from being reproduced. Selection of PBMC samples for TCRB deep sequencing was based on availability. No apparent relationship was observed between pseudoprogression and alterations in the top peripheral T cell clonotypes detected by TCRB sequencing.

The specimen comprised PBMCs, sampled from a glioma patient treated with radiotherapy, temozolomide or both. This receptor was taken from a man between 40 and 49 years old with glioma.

The CDR3 sequence is CASSPRRDSLYNSPLHF. The DNA sequence follows: TGTGCCAGCAGCCCTCGCCGGGACAGCTTATATAATTCACCCCTCCACTTT. The V gene is TRBV27 and the J gene is TRBJ1-6; 7 central bases correspond to TRBD1. The CDR3 runs 17 amino acids, cysteine and phenylalanine included. CDR3 DNA only is kept here, 51 bases in frame from base 1. Relative to germline, V is missing 6 bases and J is missing 4 bases, with 12 bases of the junction outside any gene match. CDR1 and CDR2 are drawn from the germline V gene (reference sequence): MNHEY, SMNVEV.